This TCR beta chain derives from a study of OX40 agonist ivuxolimab in advanced cancers. In the study overall: Having had anti-PD-1, anti-PD-L1 or anti-CTLA-4 therapy before was allowed, and around 44% had some.

Study-wide results and limits: On average, a greater number of expanded clones characterised CD8+ T cells relative to CD4+. A proportion of nonresponders additionally exhibited low normalized T-cell clonal expansion. The study did not work out the antigen specificity of the expanded peripheral T cells.

For this clone: Its antigen is currently unknown.

The CDR3 totals 16 residues. CDR1 and CDR2 (germline): MDHEN, SYDVKM. V gave up 2 bases and J gave up 5 bases, with 16 bases separating them. Assay used: immunoSEQ multiplex PCR; TCRdb lists only in-frame clones, some missing. The data hold some 65,000 clones, with more than 60% observed a single time. Sequencing used CD4+ or CD8+ T cells sorted from blood, obtained in a trial of the OX40 agonist ivuxolimab. This rearrangement joins TRBV28 to TRBJ2-1; no clear D. This clonotype was obtained from an adult with an advanced solid tumor such as melanoma, head and neck, liver or kidney cancer. CDR3 region: CASSLIGEGAHNEQFF. The DNA for the CDR3 is TGTGCCAGCAGTTTAATTGGGGAAGGAGCGCACAATGAGCAGTTCTTC.